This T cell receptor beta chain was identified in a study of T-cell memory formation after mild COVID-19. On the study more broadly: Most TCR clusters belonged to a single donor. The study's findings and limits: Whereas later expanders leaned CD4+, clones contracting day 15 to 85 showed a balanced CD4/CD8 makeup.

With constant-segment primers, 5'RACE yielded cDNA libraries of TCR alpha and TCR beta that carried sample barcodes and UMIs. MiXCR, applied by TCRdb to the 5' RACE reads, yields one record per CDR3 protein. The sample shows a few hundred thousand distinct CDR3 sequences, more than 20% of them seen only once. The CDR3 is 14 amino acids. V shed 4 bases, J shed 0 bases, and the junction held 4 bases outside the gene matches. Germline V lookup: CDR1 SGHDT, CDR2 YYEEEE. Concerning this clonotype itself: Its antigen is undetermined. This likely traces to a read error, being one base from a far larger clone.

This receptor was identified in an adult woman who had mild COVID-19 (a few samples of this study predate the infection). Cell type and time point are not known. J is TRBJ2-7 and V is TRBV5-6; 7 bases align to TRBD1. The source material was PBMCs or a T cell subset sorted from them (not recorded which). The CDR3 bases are TGTGCCAGCAGCCCCGGGACAGACTCCTACGAGCAGTACTTC. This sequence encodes CASSPGTDSYEQYF.